Detailed here is one T cell receptor beta chain. These data originate in a study of cytomegalovirus exposure and HLA in healthy donors. The PCR ran on 60 Vbeta and 13 Jbeta primers. Profiled with immunoSEQ multiplex PCR; TCRdb holds only in-frame clones, not every one. The sample lists just under 250,000 clones, more than 75% occurring once. The V gene's germline CDR1 is LGHNT and CDR2 FRNRAP. This CDR3 comprises 16 residues. Trimming cost V 3 bases and J 7 bases; bases outside gene matches: 12. This receptor was identified in a woman aged 35 to 49 in good health and CMV-seropositive. The specimen was PBMCs. The chain joins TRBV12-5 to TRBJ2-7; 10 bases align to TRBD2. CDR3 sequence: CASGFASGGLLVEQYF. The CDR3 coding sequence is TGTGCTAGTGGTTTCGCTAGCGGGGGCCTTCTGGTTGAGCAGTACTTC.